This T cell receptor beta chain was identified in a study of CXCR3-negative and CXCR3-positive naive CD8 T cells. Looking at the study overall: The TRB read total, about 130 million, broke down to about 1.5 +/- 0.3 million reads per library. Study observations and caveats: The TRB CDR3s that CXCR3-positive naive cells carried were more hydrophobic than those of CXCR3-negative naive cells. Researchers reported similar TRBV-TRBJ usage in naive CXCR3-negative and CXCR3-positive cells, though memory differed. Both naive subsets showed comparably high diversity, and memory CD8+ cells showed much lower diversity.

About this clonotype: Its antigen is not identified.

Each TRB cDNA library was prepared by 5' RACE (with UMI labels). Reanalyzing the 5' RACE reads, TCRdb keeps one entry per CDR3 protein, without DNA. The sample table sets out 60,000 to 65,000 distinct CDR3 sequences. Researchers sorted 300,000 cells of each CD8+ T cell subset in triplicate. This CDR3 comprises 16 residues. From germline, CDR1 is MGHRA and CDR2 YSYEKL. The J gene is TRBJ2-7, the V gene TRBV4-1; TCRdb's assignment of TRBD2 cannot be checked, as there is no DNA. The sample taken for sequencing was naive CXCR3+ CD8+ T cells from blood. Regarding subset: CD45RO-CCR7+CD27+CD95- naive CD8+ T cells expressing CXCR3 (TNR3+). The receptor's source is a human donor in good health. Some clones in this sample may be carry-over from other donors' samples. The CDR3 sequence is CASSQLSGTSGVEQYF.